Below are 21 T cell receptor beta chains sequenced from a single sample in a study of blood T cell repertoires in COVID-19. Produced via immunoSEQ multiplex PCR; TCRdb's table is partial and in-frame only. The sample has tens of thousands of clones, 81% seen once; the top ten hold nearly 25%. The sample consisted of peripheral blood. Receptors were obtained from a man older than 75 with active or convalescent COVID-19.

This chain connects TRBV9 to TRBJ2-4; 8 bases agree with TRBD2. V shed 2 bases and J 7 bases; nucleotides not matched to a gene: 11. In germline, CDR1 is SGDLS, CDR2 YYNGEE. The CDR3 contains 16 residues. For the CDR3, the DNA is TGTGCCAGCAGCGTTGACAGCGGGGGCTCCTGGAACATTCAGTACTTC. Amino acid sequence: CASSVDSGGSWNIQYF.

V gene TRBV28 combines with J gene TRBJ2-5; a weak D match, TRBD2 (6 bases). Germline V CDR1 and CDR2: MDHEN, SYDVKM. The CDR3 has 15 amino acids. V was cut by 7 bases and J by 2 bases, with 17 bases left in between. CDR3 sequence (DNA): TGTGCCAGCACCCCTTCGACTAGTTTGCAAGAGACCCAGTACTTC. Protein product: CASTPSTSLQETQYF.

The V and J genes are TRBV6-5 and TRBJ1-5; 7 positions agree with TRBD1. Losses at the gene ends were 5 bases for V and 6 bases for J; bases not matched to a gene: 10. Germline V gene sequence: CDR1 MNHEY, CDR2 SVGAGI. The CDR3 loop spans 15 amino acids. The CDR3 here is CASSPRGGATQPQHF. DNA for the CDR3: TGTGCCAGCAGTCCCCGAGGGGGCGCGACTCAGCCCCAGCATTTT.

The rearrangement joins TRBV14 to TRBJ2-5; 10 bases are a match to TRBD2. This CDR3 region has 17 residues. Germline V lookup: CDR1 SGHDN, CDR2 FVKESK. V was clipped by 1 base and J by 1 base; unmatched bases: 6. CDR3 residues: CASSQVITSGVQETQYF. CDR3 bases: TGTGCCAGCAGCCAAGTGATCACTAGCGGGGTCCAAGAGACCCAGTACTTC.

J is TRBJ2-5 and V is TRBV29-1, with 7 bases matching TRBD1. The V segment lost 7 bases and the J segment 1 base; nucleotides outside the gene matches: 12. CDR3 length equals 15 residues. Germline V lookup: CDR1 SQVTM, CDR2 ANQGSEA. CDR3 region: CSAARAGGSQETQYF. The CDR3 DNA follows: TGCAGCGCTGCCCGGGCAGGGGGTTCCCAAGAGACCCAGTACTTC.

V usage is TRBV2 and J usage is TRBJ1-5, with TRBD1 matching over 7 bases. Germline values: CDR1 SNHLY, CDR2 FYNNEI. This CDR3 comprises 13 residues. The J segment lost 6 bases and the V segment lost 7 bases, leaving 6 bases of the junction unmatched. CDR3 amino acids: CASKGQAVQPQHF. In nucleotides, the CDR3 is TGTGCCAGCAAAGGACAGGCGGTTCAGCCCCAGCATTTT.

The J gene is TRBJ1-1, the V gene TRBV7-2; 10 nucleotides match TRBD1. The CDR3 length is 15 residues. V dropped 3 bases and J dropped 2; count of bases not matched to a gene: 3. The V gene's germline CDR1 is SGHTA and CDR2 FQGNSA. The DNA for the CDR3 is TGTGCCAGCAGCTTCCGGGACAGGGGAAACACTGAAGCTTTCTTT. Translating it yields CASSFRDRGNTEAFF.

This rearrangement joins TRBV7-2 to TRBJ1-2; 12 bases align to TRBD1. Trimming cost V 5 bases and J 6 bases; bases outside gene matches: 7. This CDR3 comprises 15 residues. Germline CDR1 reads SGHTA; CDR2 reads FQGNSA. DNA for the CDR3: TGTGCCAGCAGCCAAGGGACAGGGGGCGTCGATGGCTACACCTTC. Protein sequence: CASSQGTGGVDGYTF.

In its sample, this clone was seen once. The chain employs TRBV6-6 and TRBJ2-5; D may be TRBD1 (6 bases). V shed 7 bases and J shed 4 bases, with 19 bases lying between them. The CDR3 extends over 15 amino acids. Germline assignment: CDR1 MNHNY and CDR2 SVGAGI (reference sequence). CDR3 in DNA: TGTGCCAGCACCTACGGGCAGGGGTCCGGAGAGACCCAGTACTTC. Protein sequence: CASTYGQGSGETQYF.

The genes are TRBV9 and TRBJ1-2; TRBD1 is a possible D gene (6 bases). CDR3 length: 16 residues. V was trimmed by 2 bases and J by 7 bases, leaving 21 bases between them. Germline-derived CDR1 and CDR2 are SGDLS and YYNGEE. This chain's CDR3 is CASSVFADRGGVGYTF. As DNA, the CDR3 is TGTGCCAGCAGCGTTTTCGCGGACAGAGGAGGTGTTGGCTACACCTTC.

V and J are TRBV27 and TRBJ2-5, with TRBD2 identical over 9 bases. V was clipped by 6 bases and J by 5 bases; unmatched bases: 10. CDR3 size: 15 residues. CDR1 MNHEY and CDR2 SMNVEV come from the germline V gene (reference sequence). CDR3 residues: CASSLAGTRGETQYF. The CDR3 DNA follows: TGTGCCAGCAGCCTAGCGGGGACTCGGGGTGAGACCCAGTACTTC.

This clone was seen just once. The rearrangement links TRBV5-4 to TRBJ2-7; 7 positions match TRBD1. Germline assignment: CDR1 SGHNT and CDR2 YYREEE (reference sequence). The CDR3 sequence is 14 residues long. Germline trimming cut 4 bases from V and 2 bases from J; bases unmatched to any gene: 6. DNA for the CDR3: TGTGCCAGCAGCACCCAGGGACAGCCCTACGAGCAGTACTTC. Translated, it gives CASSTQGQPYEQYF.

The chain couples TRBV6-5 to TRBJ2-7; TRBD1 is a possible D gene (5 bases). This CDR3 is built from 14 residues. V lost 0 bases, J lost 3 bases, and 9 bases lay in between. Germline loops: CDR1 MNHEY, CDR2 SVGAGI. As DNA, the CDR3 is TGTGCCAGCAGTTACTCACGACAGAACTACGAGCAGTACTTC. Amino acid sequence: CASSYSRQNYEQYF.

This sequence joins TRBV5-1 and TRBJ1-6, with 8 bases fitting TRBD1. V was clipped by 0 bases and J by 9 bases; unmatched bases: 8. The CDR3 has 16 residues. Germline V gives CDR1 SGHRS, CDR2 YFSETQ. The CDR3: CASSLDPGTGTSPLHF. CDR3 in DNA: TGCGCCAGCAGCTTGGATCCCGGGACAGGAACTTCACCCCTCCACTTT.

The rearrangement uses TRBV6-5 and TRBJ1-2; the match to TRBD1 covers 9 bases. The CDR3 is 16 residues long. Per the germline V gene, CDR1 is MNHEY and CDR2 is SVGAGI. Trimming removed 5 bases from V and 5 bases from J; junction bases left unmatched: 12. The CDR3 reads CASSNFGTGIFYGYTF. The CDR3 coding sequence is TGTGCCAGCAGTAACTTCGGGACAGGGATATTTTATGGCTACACCTTC.

The CDR3 region is CASSHYPYRTGEQFF. DNA for the CDR3: TGTGCCAGCAGCCACTATCCTTACCGGACAGGTGAGCAGTTCTTC. The V and J genes are TRBV3-1 (or the pseudogene TRBV3-2) and TRBJ2-1; 7 bases fit TRBD1. V shed 3 bases, J shed 9 bases, and the junction held 11 bases outside the gene matches. Germline V CDR1 and CDR2: LGHDT, YNNKEL (reference sequence). The CDR3 totals 15 residues.

This chain connects TRBV5-4 to TRBJ1-4, with a possible D match to TRBD1 (5 bases). Trimming took off 0 bases at V and 6 bases at J, with 15 bases between the two ends. Germline-derived CDR1 and CDR2 are SGHNT and YYREEE (reference sequence). This CDR3 has 16 amino acids. DNA of the CDR3: TGTGCCAGCAGCTTGGTGGGGGGAGGGGCGGATGAAAAACTGTTTTTT. It codes for CASSLVGGGADEKLFF.

This clone has more than one count but fewer than ten. The J gene is TRBJ1-1, the V gene TRBV5-8; 7 nucleotides align to TRBD1. The V gene end was trimmed by 0 bases and the J gene end by 4 bases; junction bases not matched to a gene: 12. This CDR3 has 17 residues. Germline CDR1 and CDR2: SGHTS and YDEGEE. In DNA form, the CDR3 reads TGTGCCAGCAGCTTGGCCTCAAGGGGGCAGATCGGCACTGAAGCTTTCTTT. This encodes CASSLASRGQIGTEAFF.

The chain employs TRBV19 and TRBJ2-1, with 13 bases fitting TRBD2. After removal of 8 bases from V and 10 bases from J, the junction contained 11 bases not matched to a gene. The CDR3 consists of 15 residues. Germline CDR1 LNHDA, CDR2 SQIVND (reference sequence). The CDR3 bases are TGTGCCAGTCAAACTAGCGGGGGGGCGTTAGGGGAGCAGTTCTTC. Translating it yields CASQTSGGALGEQFF.

This chain links TRBV19 with TRBJ1-1; a possible D gene is TRBD1 (5 bases). V shed 0 bases and J shed 7 bases, with 9 bases lying between them. The CDR3 consists of 13 residues. CDR1 is LNHDA, CDR2 SQIVND, per germline (reference sequence). Written as DNA, the CDR3 is TGTGCCAGTAGTATAGATCGGGGGTATGAAGCTTTCTTT. Its translation: CASSIDRGYEAFF.

The V and J genes are TRBV29-1 and TRBJ2-1; 10 bases fit TRBD1. The CDR3 has 14 residues. The trim removed 7 bases at V and 5 bases at J, leaving 8 bases unmatched. In germline, CDR1 is SQVTM, CDR2 ANQGSEA. CDR3 nucleotide sequence: TGCAGCGGATGGACAGGGGGGGATCACAATGAGCAGTTCTTC. It encodes CSGWTGGDHNEQFF.